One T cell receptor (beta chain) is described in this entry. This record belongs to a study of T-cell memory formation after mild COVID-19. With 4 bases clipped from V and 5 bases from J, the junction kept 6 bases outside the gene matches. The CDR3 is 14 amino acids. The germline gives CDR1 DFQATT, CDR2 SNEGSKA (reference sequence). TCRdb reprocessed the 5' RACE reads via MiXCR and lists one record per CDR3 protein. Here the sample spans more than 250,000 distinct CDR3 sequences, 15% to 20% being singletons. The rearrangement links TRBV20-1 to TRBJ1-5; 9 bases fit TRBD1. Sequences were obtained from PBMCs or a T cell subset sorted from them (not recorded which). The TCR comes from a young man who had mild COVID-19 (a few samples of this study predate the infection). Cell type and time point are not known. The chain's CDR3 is CSATQGAGDQPQHF. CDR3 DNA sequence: TGCAGTGCTACACAGGGGGCAGGGGATCAGCCCCAGCATTTT.